What follows describes a single TCR beta chain. Its cognate antigen is unknown. In the PCR, 60 Vbeta and 13 Jbeta primers were used. Generated by immunoSEQ multiplex PCR, the TCRdb table keeps only in-frame clones and is missing some. The sample lists roughly 100,000 clones; more than 75% were seen once. These data are taken from a study of cytomegalovirus exposure and HLA in healthy donors. Study-wide background: A preliminary data release comprised tens of millions of unique TCRs obtained from HLA-typed donors.

V lost 3 bases to trimming and J lost 3 bases, with 12 bases between them. There are 15 residues in the CDR3. Germline loops: CDR1 MNHNS, CDR2 SASEGT. Study findings and constraints: It was reported that TCR beta sequences correctly inferred the HLA-A and HLA-B alleles for most subjects.

The sequence came from a woman in her late teens or twenties in good health and CMV-seropositive. The chain is built from TRBV6-1 and TRBJ1-5; D possibly corresponds to TRBD1 (5 bases). Source material: PBMCs. CDR3 amino acids: CASSDLQGYNQPQHF. The DNA of the CDR3 is TGTGCCAGCAGTGACCTTCAGGGATACAATCAGCCCCAGCATTTT.